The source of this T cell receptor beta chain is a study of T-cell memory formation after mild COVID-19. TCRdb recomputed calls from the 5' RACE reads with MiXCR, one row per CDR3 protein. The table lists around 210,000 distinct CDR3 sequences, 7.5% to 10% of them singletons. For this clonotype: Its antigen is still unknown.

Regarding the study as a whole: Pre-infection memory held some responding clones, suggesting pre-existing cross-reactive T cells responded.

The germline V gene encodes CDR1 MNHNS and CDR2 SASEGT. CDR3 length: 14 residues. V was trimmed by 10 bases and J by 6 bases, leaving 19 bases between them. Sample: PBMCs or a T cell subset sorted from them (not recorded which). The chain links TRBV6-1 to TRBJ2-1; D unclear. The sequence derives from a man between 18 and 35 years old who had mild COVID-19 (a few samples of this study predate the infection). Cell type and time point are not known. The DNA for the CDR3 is TGTGCCACCCGCGCCATCGCGTGGGCCAATGAGCAGTTCTTC. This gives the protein CATRAIAWANEQFF.